The 20 T cell receptor beta chains given below trace back to one sample, sequenced in a study of T-cell memory formation after mild COVID-19. TCRdb independently ran MiXCR on the 5' RACE reads; one entry per CDR3 protein. The data contain under 300,000 distinct CDR3 sequences, approximately 16% of them singletons. The sequenced sample was PBMCs or a T cell subset sorted from them (not recorded which). Source of these receptors: a man between 18 and 35 years old who had mild COVID-19 (a few samples of this study predate the infection). Cell type and time point are not known.

This clonotype came up once. This chain connects TRBV2 to TRBJ2-2; 14 nucleotides line up with TRBD2. Germline CDR1 is SNHLY and CDR2 is FYNNEI. Trimming took 5 bases from V and 1 from J; bases not matched to a gene: 6. The CDR3 is made up of 18 amino acids. CDR3 loop: CASSYRTSGGRNTGELFF. CDR3 nucleotide sequence: TGTGCCAGCAGTTACCGGACTAGCGGGGGGAGGAACACCGGGGAGCTGTTTTTT.

The chain uses TRBV7-2 and TRBJ2-2; TRBD1 is a possible D gene (5 bases). With 5 bases removed from V and 2 bases from J, the gap between germline ends came to 15 bases. The length of the CDR3 is 16 residues. Per germline, CDR1 SGHTA and CDR2 FQGNSA. CDR3 protein: CASSLTWGGNTGELFF. The CDR3 DNA sequence: TGTGCCAGCAGCCTTACCTGGGGCGGAAACACCGGGGAGCTGTTTTTT.

This clonotype has only a few counts. This chain uses TRBV7-2 with TRBJ2-3; no clear D gene. Germline V CDR1 and CDR2: SGHTA, FQGNSA. The CDR3 spans 15 residues. Trimming cost V 0 bases and J 6 bases, with 13 bases left between them. The DNA for the CDR3 is TGTGCCAGCAGCTTAGCTCTCCACCGTGGGGATACGCAGTATTTT. Protein sequence: CASSLALHRGDTQYF.

This rearrangement joins TRBV18 to TRBJ2-5, with a possible D match to TRBD2 (5 bases). The CDR3 spans 14 residues. Between the trimmed V and J ends, which lost 2 bases and 1 base, there was a span of 8 bases. Germline CDR1 is KGHSH and CDR2 is LQKENI. The CDR3 region has the DNA TGTGCCAGCTCACCATTAGCGATCCAAGAGACCCAGTACTTC. The encoded protein is CASSPLAIQETQYF.

The genes are TRBV7-9 and TRBJ1-1, with TRBD1 as a possible D gene (5 bases). Trimming removed 3 bases from V and 4 bases from J, with 9 bases in between. The CDR3 has 13 residues. Germline V gene sequence: CDR1 SEHNR, CDR2 FQNEAQ (reference sequence). CDR3 sequence: CASSFGASTEAFF. In DNA, the CDR3 is TGTGCCAGCAGCTTCGGGGCGAGCACTGAAGCTTTCTTT.

The genes are TRBV10-2 and TRBJ1-4; 7 bases match TRBD1. Germline V gene data show CDR1 as WSHSY and CDR2 as SAAADI. The CDR3 is 13 residues long. J lost 6 bases, V lost 10 bases, and 8 bases had no gene match. In DNA form, the CDR3 reads TGCGCCACCCGACAGGGAGGCGATGAAAAACTGTTTTTT. Its translation is CATRQGGDEKLFF.

CDR3 DNA sequence: TGTGCCAGCTCACCAGGATTAGTTCAGTCGAACACTGAAGCTTTCTTT. Translation gives CASSPGLVQSNTEAFF. The chain combines TRBV18 with TRBJ1-1, with D unresolved. V lost 2 bases and J 1 base, leaving 14 bases between the germline ends. Germline V gene data show CDR1 as KGHSH and CDR2 as LQKENI. The CDR3 length is 16 residues.

This clonotype was picked up a small number of times. The chain combines TRBV6-2 or TRBV6-3 with TRBJ1-5; D unclear. The CDR3 length is 12 residues. Per germline, CDR1 MNHEY and CDR2 SVGEGT. Deletions cut 2 bases from V and 6 bases from J, with 5 bases between. The CDR3: CASSYRFQPQHF. CDR3 coding DNA: TGTGCCAGCAGTTACAGATTTCAGCCCCAGCATTTT.

The V and J genes are TRBV7-6 and TRBJ2-2, with D perhaps matching TRBD1 (5 bases). Trimming left V 2 bases short and J 1 base short, with 11 bases between. Germline-derived CDR1 and CDR2 are SGHVS and FNYEAQ. This CDR3 is 16 amino acids long. The CDR3, as DNA: TGTGCCAGCAGCTTAAGTCCCAGGGAGAACACCGGGGAGCTGTTTTTT. The encoded protein is CASSLSPRENTGELFF.

The rearrangement links TRBV6-2 or TRBV6-3 to TRBJ2-7; 9 nucleotides line up with TRBD1. V gave up 4 bases and J gave up 6 bases; unmatched junction bases: 7. This CDR3 region has 14 residues. In germline, CDR1 is MNHEY, CDR2 SVGEGT. The CDR3 DNA follows: TGTGCCAGCAGTTCCGGGACAGGGCTGTCCGAGCAGTACTTC. Residues: CASSSGTGLSEQYF.

The chain combines TRBV4-1 with TRBJ2-5; D ambiguous. V was clipped by 3 bases and J by 4 bases, with 12 bases between them. The V gene's germline CDR1 is MGHRA and CDR2 YSYEKL. The CDR3 loop spans 14 amino acids. The CDR3 region is CASSHPAKRETQYF. The CDR3, as DNA: TGCGCCAGCAGCCATCCGGCCAAGCGAGAGACCCAGTACTTC.

This clonotype was picked up a small number of times. The chain recombines TRBV7-2 with TRBJ2-7; D tentatively reads TRBD1 or TRBD2 (5 bases each). Trimming pared 4 bases from V and 6 bases from J, leaving 19 bases between. CDR3 length equals 15 residues. Germline-derived CDR1 and CDR2 are SGHTA and FQGNSA. The CDR3 nucleotides are TGTGCCAGCAGCTCAACCGGGACCGGTTCCCTCGAGCAGTACTTC. The encoded protein is CASSSTGTGSLEQYF. Drawing the rest from reference TRBV7-2 and TRBJ2-7, the complete variable domain is GAGVSQSPSNKVTEKGKDVELRCDPISGHTALYWYRQSLGQGLEFLIYFQGNSAPDKSGLPSDRFSAERTGGSVSTLTIQRTQQEDSAVYLCASSSTGTGSLEQYFGPGTRLTVT.

The V and J genes are TRBV9 and TRBJ2-7; 7 bases are shared with TRBD1. The CDR3 extends over 12 amino acids. J lost 6 bases, V lost 4 bases, and 4 bases had no gene match. CDR1 and CDR2 from the germline V gene are SGDLS and YYNGEE. The DNA for the CDR3 is TGTGCCAGCAGCTCTGGGACAGCCGAGCAGTACTTC. Translating gives CASSSGTAEQYF.

The chain links TRBV24-1 to TRBJ1-5; possible D gene TRBD1, 6 bases. The V end lost 9 bases, the J end lost 6 bases, and 14 bases lay between the germline ends. Germline V gives CDR1 KGHDR, CDR2 SFDVKD. There are 13 residues in the CDR3. CDR3 DNA sequence: TGTGCCACCGGGGGAGGGGGGACTCAGCCCCAGCATTTT. Its protein is CATGGGGTQPQHF.

This clonotype occurred once. The genes are TRBV7-9 and TRBJ1-2, with D possibly being TRBD1 (6 bases). The CDR3 loop spans 11 amino acids. V was pared by 6 bases and J by 8 bases, with 10 bases between. The germline V gene encodes CDR1 SEHNR and CDR2 FQNEAQ (reference sequence). The CDR3 DNA sequence: TGTGCCAGCAGTATCGGACAGGGCTACACCTTC. Its translation is CASSIGQGYTF.

Here the CDR3 reads CASSLDNNNEQFF. The DNA of the CDR3 is TGTGCCAGCAGCTTAGACAATAACAATGAGCAGTTCTTC. The chain has TRBV7-8 and TRBJ2-1; no clear D. V lost 1 base, J lost 5 bases, and 6 bases lay in between. This CDR3 comprises 13 residues. Germline CDR1 reads SGHVS; CDR2 reads FQNEAQ.

There are a few counts of this clonotype. This chain joins TRBV2 and TRBJ1-5; D might be TRBD1 (6 bases). CDR3 length: 14 residues. V dropped 4 bases and J dropped 2 bases, with 9 bases sitting between them. Germline assignment: CDR1 SNHLY and CDR2 FYNNEI. The CDR3 here is CASSGGARNQPQHF. The CDR3 nucleotides read TGTGCCAGCAGTGGGGGGGCGCGCAATCAGCCCCAGCATTTT.

The rearrangement uses TRBV20-1 and TRBJ2-2, with a tentative D call TRBD2 (5 bases). V was cut by 3 bases and J by 7 bases, with 15 bases left in between. There are 14 residues in the CDR3. The germline CDR1 and CDR2 sequences are DFQATT and SNEGSKA (reference sequence). CDR3 DNA sequence: TGCAGTGCTAGGGCGCGGAGCAGCGGCGGGGAGCTGTTTTTT. It encodes CSARARSSGGELFF.

This chain links TRBV24-1 with TRBJ2-3; TRBD1 aligns across 7 bases. CDR3 length: 14 residues. CDR1 is KGHDR and CDR2 is SFDVKD in the germline V gene. V was clipped by 6 bases and J by 9 bases; unmatched bases: 11. In DNA form, the CDR3 reads TGTGCCACCAGTCCTGTGACAGGGAAAGGAACGCAGTATTTT. Protein sequence: CATSPVTGKGTQYF.

The chain uses TRBV21-1 and TRBJ2-7. TRBV21-1 is deemed a pseudogene. The CDR3 is 15 residues long. The CDR3 DNA is TGTGCCAGCAGTCTCGGGGTGCTCGGCTCCTACGAGCAGTACGTC. It specifies CASSLGVLGSYEQYV.